Shown below are 7 T cell receptor beta chains from a single sample sequenced in a study of Ad26.COV2.S vaccination and SARS-CoV-2 variants. TCRdb's table, derived via immunoSEQ multiplex PCR, lists solely in-frame clones and lacks some. The sample consists of about 330,000 clones, under 90% of them appearing once. Treatment in this sample: about 20 received Ad26.COV2.S at low or high dose, single or two shots; about 5 received placebo; per-sample allocation not given. Sampling was performed 63 days after the first vaccine or placebo injection. The sequenced sample was peripheral blood, obtained in a trial of Ad26.COV2.S vaccine versus placebo. The origin of the receptors is a person aged 18-65 years who received the Ad26.COV2.S COVID-19 vaccine or a placebo.

This chain joins TRBV24-1 and TRBJ1-1; D remains unclear. The CDR3 sequence is 13 residues long. V was pared by 2 bases and J by 4 bases, with 7 bases between. From germline, CDR1 is KGHDR and CDR2 SFDVKD. The CDR3 bases are TGTGCCACCAGTGATTCGACTGGCACTGAAGCTTTCTTT. Residues: CATSDSTGTEAFF.

V usage is TRBV7-2 and J usage is TRBJ1-1; maybe TRBD1 (5 bases). The CDR3 is 15 residues long. With 5 bases removed from V and 0 bases from J, the gap between germline ends came to 13 bases. The germline gives CDR1 SGHTA, CDR2 FQGNSA. The CDR3, as DNA: TGTGCCAGCAGCCATAAAGGGGTTTTGAACACTGAAGCTTTCTTT. Its protein product is CASSHKGVLNTEAFF.

The chain joins TRBV5-5 to TRBJ2-7; 15 bases fit TRBD2. Per germline, CDR1 SGHKS and CDR2 YYEKEE (reference sequence). The CDR3 is made up of 15 amino acids. V gave up 4 bases and J gave up 7 bases; unmatched junction bases: 6. CDR3 in amino acids: CASSRGTSGRREQYV. The CDR3 DNA sequence: TGTGCCAGCAGCCGCGGGACTAGCGGGAGGAGGGAGCAGTACGTC.

The chain carries TRBV5-8 and TRBJ1-4, with 8 bases fitting TRBD1. Germline V gives CDR1 SGHTS, CDR2 YDEGEE. Unmatched junction bases numbered 7, after V lost 7 bases and J lost 8 bases. The CDR3 is 13 residues long. This CDR3 reads CASEAGGMEKLFF. The CDR3 DNA reads TGTGCCAGCGAGGCAGGGGGCATGGAAAAACTGTTTTTT.

The chain is built from TRBV24-1 and TRBJ1-2; D may be TRBD1 (6 bases). There are 15 residues in the CDR3. Germline loops: CDR1 KGHDR, CDR2 SFDVKD. The V end lost 3 bases, the J end lost 10 bases, and 20 bases lay between the germline ends. The CDR3 reads CATSDPLTGFRDYTF. DNA for the CDR3: TGTGCCACCAGTGATCCCCTTACAGGGTTCCGGGACTACACCTTC.

This chain uses TRBV12-5 with TRBJ1-1, with unresolved D. The CDR3 runs 13 residues. Trimming removed 2 bases at V and 1 base at J, with 5 bases between. The germline V gene encodes CDR1 LGHNT and CDR2 FRNRAP. The CDR3 DNA reads TGTGCTAGTGGTTTGACCGGGAACACTGAAGCTTTCTTT. Its translation is CASGLTGNTEAFF.

The gene calls are TRBV5-5 and TRBJ1-2; 9 bases are a match to TRBD1. The CDR3 consists of 13 residues. Per the germline V gene, CDR1 is SGHKS and CDR2 is YYEKEE (reference sequence). The V and J ends lost 1 base and 6 bases, in that order; junction bases with no gene match: 1. CDR3 sequence reads: CASSLTGGDGYTF. In nucleotides, the CDR3 is TGTGCCAGCAGCTTGACAGGGGGCGATGGCTACACCTTC.